This TCR beta chain was sequenced in a study of cytomegalovirus exposure and HLA in healthy donors. Study details: Unique TCRs from HLA-typed donors, 80 million to 90 million of them, were held in an early data release. General study points: Later analysis identified around 15,000 TCR beta sequences associated with HLA alleles, using a false discovery rate threshold of 0.05. Presence/absence analyses assumed roughly uniform sequencing depth across donors, which may not hold.

Nominally healthy donors provided the samples, though records likely missed some immune exposures. A multiplex PCR was run with 60 Vbeta primers and 13 Jbeta primers. TCRdb's table, derived via immunoSEQ multiplex PCR, lists solely in-frame clones and lacks some. The sample includes around 130,000 clones, roughly 70% seen only once; the top ten take approximately 3%. Note on this clone: Its antigen is currently unknown.

Between the trimmed V and J ends, which lost 1 base and 4 bases, there was a span of 7 bases. The germline CDR1 and CDR2 sequences are LGHNA and YNFKEQ. The CDR3 sequence is 13 residues long. This TCR was sampled from a woman in her forties in good health and CMV-seropositive. The chain employs TRBV4-2 and TRBJ2-5; a weak D match, TRBD2 (6 bases). The specimen sequenced was PBMCs. DNA of the CDR3: TGTGCCAGCAGCCAAGGACTAGTAGAGACCCAGTACTTC. Its translation is CASSQGLVETQYF.